This note documents a single T cell receptor (beta chain) sequence. The target antigen is unknown. One junction end does not reproduce the germline sequence, and a read error may be involved. The sample originates from a study of Graves' ophthalmopathy and Graves' hyperthyroidism. Amplification targeted the TCR beta CDR3 regions, with RNA transcripts as the source material. The first round was an RT-PCR with HTBI primers, and the second round was a multiplex PCR. TCRdb analysed the multiplex PCR reads with MiXCR anew, one entry per CDR3 protein. The sample has 600,000 to 700,000 distinct CDR3 sequences, about 41% seen once. Germline CDR1 and CDR2: MGHDK and SYGVNS. The CDR3 sequence is 15 residues long. Study results and caveats: Ophthalmopathy progression was predicted by the model at 70.59% sensitivity and roughly 72% specificity. In blood appeared most of the expanded thyroid clonotypes whose frequency exceeded 0.001.

Active ophthalmopathy (CAS at least 3, NOSPECS at least 4), lasting under 3 months. The PBMCs used were ones drawn from less than 12 ml of fresh peripheral blood. This receptor was obtained from an adult man with Graves' ophthalmopathy. Sample: peripheral blood. The chain has TRBV25-1 and TRBJ2-7; D possibly corresponds to TRBD1 (6 bases). The DNA of the CDR3 is TGTGCCAGTAGTGCAGGGGCAGGGAGCTCCTACGAGCAGTACTTC. Protein: CASSAGAGSSYEQYF.